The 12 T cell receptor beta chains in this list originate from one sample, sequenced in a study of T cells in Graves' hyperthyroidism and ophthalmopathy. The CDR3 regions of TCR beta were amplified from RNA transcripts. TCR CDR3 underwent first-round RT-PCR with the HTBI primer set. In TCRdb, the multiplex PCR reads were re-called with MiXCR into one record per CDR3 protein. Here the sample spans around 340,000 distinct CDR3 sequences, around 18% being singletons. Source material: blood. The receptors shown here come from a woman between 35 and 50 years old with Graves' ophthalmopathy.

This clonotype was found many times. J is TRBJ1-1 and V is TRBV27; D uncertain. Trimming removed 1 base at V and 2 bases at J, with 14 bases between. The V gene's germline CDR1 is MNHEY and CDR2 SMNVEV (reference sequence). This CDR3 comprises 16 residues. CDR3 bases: TGTGCCAGCAGTTTATTTATTGGCGGTAAAAACACTGAAGCTTTCTTT. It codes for CASSLFIGGKNTEAFF.

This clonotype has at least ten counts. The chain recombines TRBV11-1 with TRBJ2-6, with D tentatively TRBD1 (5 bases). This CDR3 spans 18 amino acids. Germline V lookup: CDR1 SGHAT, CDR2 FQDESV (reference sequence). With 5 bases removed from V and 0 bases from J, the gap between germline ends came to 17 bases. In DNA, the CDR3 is TGTGCCAGCAGCCGAACAGGCGAGAGGATCTCTGGGGCCAACGTCCTGACTTTC. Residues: CASSRTGERISGANVLTF.

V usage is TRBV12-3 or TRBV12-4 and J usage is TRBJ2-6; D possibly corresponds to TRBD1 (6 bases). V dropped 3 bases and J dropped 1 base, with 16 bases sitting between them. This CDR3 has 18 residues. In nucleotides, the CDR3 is TGTGCCAGCAGTTTTCACTTTTTGGGGGCTTCTGGGGCCAACGTCCTGACTTTC. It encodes CASSFHFLGASGANVLTF.

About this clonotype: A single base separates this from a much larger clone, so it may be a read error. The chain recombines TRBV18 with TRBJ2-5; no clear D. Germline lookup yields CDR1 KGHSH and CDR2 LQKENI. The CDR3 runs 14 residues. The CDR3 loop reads CASSPPFRQEAQYF. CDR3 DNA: TGTGCCAGCTCACCACCGTTTCGACAAGAGGCCCAGTACTTC. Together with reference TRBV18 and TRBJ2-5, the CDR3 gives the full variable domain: NAGVMQNPRHLVRRRGQEARLRCSPMKGHSHVYWYRQLPEEGLKFMVYLQKENIIDESGMPKERFSAEFPKEGPSILRIQQVVRGDSAAYFCASSPPFRQEAQYFGPGTRLLVL.

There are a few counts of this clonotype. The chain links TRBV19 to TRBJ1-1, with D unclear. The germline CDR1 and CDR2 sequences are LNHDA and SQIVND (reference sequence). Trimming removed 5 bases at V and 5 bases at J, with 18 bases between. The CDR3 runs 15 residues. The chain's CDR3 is CASSPPPPAGTEAFF. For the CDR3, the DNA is TGTGCCAGTAGTCCACCGCCCCCGGCGGGGACTGAAGCTTTCTTT. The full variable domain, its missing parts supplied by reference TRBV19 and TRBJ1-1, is DGGITQSPKYLFRKEGQNVTLSCEQNLNHDAMYWYRQDPGQGLRLIYYSQIVNDFQKGDIAEGYSVSREKKESFPLTVTSAQKNPTAFYLCASSPPPPAGTEAFFGQGTRLTVV.

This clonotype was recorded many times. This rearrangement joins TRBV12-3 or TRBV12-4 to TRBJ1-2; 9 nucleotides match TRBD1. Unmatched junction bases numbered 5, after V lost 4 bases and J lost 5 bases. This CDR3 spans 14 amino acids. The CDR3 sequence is CASSSDRGLYGYTF. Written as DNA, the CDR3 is TGTGCCAGCAGTTCGGACAGGGGATTATATGGCTACACCTTC.

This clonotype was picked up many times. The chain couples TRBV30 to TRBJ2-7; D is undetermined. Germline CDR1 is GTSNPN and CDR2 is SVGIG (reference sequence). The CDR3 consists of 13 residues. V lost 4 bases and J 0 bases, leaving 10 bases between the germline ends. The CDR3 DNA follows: TGTGCCTGGACTGTACAGAACTCCTACGAGCAGTACTTC. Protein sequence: CAWTVQNSYEQYF.

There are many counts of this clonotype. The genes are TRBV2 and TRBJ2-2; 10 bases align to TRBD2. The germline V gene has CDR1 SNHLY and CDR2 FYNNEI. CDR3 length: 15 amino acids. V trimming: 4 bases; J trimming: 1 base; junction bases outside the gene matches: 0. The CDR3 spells CASSGTSGNTGELFF. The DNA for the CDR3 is TGTGCCAGCAGTGGGACTAGCGGGAACACCGGGGAGCTGTTTTTT.

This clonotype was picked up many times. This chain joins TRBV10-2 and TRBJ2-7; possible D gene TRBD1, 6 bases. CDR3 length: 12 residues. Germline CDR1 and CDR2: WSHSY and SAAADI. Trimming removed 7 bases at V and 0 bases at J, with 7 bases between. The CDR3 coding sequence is TGCGCCAGCAAGGGGGACTCCTACGAGCAGTACTTC. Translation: CASKGDSYEQYF.

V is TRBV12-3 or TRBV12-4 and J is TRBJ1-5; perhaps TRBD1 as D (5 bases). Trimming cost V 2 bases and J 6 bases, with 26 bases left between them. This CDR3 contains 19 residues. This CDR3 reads CASSLRPFLRQGGRQPQHF. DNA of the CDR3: TGTGCCAGCAGTTTACGTCCTTTTTTAAGGCAGGGAGGTCGTCAGCCCCAGCATTTT.

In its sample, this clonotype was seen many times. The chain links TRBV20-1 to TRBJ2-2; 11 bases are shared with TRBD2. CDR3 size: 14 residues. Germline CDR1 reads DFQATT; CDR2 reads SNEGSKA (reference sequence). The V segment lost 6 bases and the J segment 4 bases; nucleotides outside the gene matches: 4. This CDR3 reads CSAGLAGGTGELFF. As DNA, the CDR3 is TGCAGTGCGGGCCTAGCGGGAGGCACCGGGGAGCTGTTTTTT.

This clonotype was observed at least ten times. The CDR3 loop is CASSSLGGHAEAFF. The CDR3 coding sequence is TGTGCCAGCTCAAGTCTGGGGGGGCACGCTGAAGCTTTCTTT. The chain has TRBV2 and TRBJ1-1, with TRBD1 as a possible D gene (6 bases). This CDR3 has 14 residues. Deletions cut 8 bases from V and 6 bases from J, with 19 bases between. CDR1 and CDR2 (germline): SNHLY, FYNNEI.